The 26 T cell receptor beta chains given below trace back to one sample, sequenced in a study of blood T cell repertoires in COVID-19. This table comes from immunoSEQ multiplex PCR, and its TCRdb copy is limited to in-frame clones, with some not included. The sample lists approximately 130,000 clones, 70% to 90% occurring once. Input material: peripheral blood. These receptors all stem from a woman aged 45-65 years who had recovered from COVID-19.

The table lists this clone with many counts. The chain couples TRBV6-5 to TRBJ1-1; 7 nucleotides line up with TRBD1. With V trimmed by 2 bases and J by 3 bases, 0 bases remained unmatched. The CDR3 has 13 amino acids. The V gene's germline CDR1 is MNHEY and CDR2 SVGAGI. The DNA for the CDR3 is TGTGCCAGCAGTTACACAGGGGACACTGAAGCTTTCTTT. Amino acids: CASSYTGDTEAFF.

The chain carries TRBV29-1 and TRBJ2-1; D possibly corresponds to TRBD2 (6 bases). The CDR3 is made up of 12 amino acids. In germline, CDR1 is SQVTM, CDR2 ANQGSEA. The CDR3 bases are TGCACCTGGGGGGAATCCTACAATGAGCAGTTCTTC. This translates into CTWGESYNEQFF.

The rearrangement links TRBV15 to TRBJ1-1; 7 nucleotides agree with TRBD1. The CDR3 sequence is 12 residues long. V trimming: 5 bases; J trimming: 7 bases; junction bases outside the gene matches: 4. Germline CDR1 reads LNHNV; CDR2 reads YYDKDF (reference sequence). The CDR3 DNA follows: TGTGCCACCAGCTCAGGGGGATTTGAAGCTTTCTTT. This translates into CATSSGGFEAFF. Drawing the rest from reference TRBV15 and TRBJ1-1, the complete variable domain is DAMVIQNPRYQVTQFGKPVTLSCSQTLNHNVMYWYQQKSSQAPKLLFHYYDKDFNNEADTPDNFQSRRPNTSFCFLDIRSPGLGDTAMYLCATSSGGFEAFFGQGTRLTVV.

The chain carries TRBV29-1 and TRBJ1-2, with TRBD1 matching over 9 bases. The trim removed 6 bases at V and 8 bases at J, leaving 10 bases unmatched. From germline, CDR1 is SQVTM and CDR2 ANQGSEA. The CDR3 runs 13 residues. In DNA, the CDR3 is TGCAGCGTGGTTATGACAGGGGGAAGAGGCTACACCTTC. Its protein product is CSVVMTGGRGYTF. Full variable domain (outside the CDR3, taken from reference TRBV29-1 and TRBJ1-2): SAVISQKPSRDICQRGTSLTIQCQVDSQVTMMFWYRQQPGQSLTLIATANQGSEATYESGFVIDKFPISRPNLTFSTLTVSNMSPEDSSIYLCSVVMTGGRGYTFGSGTRLTVV.

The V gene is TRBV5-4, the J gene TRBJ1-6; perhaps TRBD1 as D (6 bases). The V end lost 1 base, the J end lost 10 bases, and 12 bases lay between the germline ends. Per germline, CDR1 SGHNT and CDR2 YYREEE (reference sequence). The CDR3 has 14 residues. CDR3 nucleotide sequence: TGTGCCAGCAGCTTGCAGGGGCAGGGATCACCCCTCCACTTT. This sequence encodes CASSLQGQGSPLHF.

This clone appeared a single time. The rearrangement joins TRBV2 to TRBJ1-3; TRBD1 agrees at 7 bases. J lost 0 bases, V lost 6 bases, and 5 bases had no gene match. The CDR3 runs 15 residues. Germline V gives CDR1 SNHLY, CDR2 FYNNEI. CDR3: CASSPDRVSGNTIYF. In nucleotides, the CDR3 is TGTGCCAGCAGCCCCGACAGGGTCTCTGGAAACACCATATATTTT.

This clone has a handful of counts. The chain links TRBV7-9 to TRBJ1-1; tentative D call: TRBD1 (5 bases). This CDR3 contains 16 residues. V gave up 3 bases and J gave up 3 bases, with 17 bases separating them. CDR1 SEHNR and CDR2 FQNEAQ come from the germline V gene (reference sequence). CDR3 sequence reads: CASSFGGSGSDTEAFF. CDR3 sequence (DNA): TGTGCCAGCAGCTTCGGGGGATCGGGGTCCGACACTGAAGCTTTCTTT.

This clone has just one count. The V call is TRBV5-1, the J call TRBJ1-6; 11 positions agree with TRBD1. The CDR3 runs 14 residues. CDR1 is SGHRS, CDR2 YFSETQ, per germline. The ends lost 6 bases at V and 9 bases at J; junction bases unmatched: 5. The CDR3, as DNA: TGCGCCAGCAACCCGGGACAGGGGGGTTCACCCCTCCACTTT. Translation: CASNPGQGGSPLHF.

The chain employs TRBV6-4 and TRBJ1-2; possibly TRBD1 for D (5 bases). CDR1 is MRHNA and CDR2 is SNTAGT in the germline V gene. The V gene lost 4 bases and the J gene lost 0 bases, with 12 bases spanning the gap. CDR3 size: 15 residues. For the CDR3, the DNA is TGTGCCAGCAGTGCTGACAGTATTACTAACTATGGCTACACCTTC. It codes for CASSADSITNYGYTF.

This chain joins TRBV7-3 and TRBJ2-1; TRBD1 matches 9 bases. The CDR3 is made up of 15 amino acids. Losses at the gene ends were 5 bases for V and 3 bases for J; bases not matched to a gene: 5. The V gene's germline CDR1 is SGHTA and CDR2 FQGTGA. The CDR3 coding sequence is TGTGCCAGCAGCCCCGGGACAGGGCTCTACAATGAGCAGTTCTTC. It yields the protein CASSPGTGLYNEQFF.

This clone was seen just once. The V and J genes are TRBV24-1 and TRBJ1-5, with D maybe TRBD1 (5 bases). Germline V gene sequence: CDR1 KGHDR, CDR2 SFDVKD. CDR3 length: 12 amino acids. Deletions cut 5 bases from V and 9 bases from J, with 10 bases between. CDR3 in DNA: TGTGCCACCAGTGGGGACTTGGGGCCCCAGCATTTT. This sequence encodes CATSGDLGPQHF.

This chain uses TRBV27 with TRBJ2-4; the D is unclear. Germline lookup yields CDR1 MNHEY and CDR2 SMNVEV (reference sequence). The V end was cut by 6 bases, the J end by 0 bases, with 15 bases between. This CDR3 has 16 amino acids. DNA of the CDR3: TGTGCCAGCAGGCCTCTTGGAGATCTAGCCAAAAACATTCAGTACTTC. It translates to CASRPLGDLAKNIQYF.

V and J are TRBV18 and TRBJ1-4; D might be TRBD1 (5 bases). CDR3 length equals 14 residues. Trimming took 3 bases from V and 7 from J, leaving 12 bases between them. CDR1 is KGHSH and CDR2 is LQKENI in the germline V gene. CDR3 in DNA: TGTGCCAGCTCACCCGAAGGGCAGGGTGAAAAACTGTTTTTT. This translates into CASSPEGQGEKLFF.

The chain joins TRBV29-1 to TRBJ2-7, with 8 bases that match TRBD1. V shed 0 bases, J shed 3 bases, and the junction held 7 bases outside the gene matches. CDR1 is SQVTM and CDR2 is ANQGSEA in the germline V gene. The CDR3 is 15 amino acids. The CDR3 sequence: CSVEDVSGGLYEQYF. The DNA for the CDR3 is TGCAGCGTTGAAGATGTCTCAGGGGGCCTCTACGAGCAGTACTTC.

CDR3 amino acids: CASSLGAYTDTQYF. DNA for the CDR3: TGTGCCAGCAGCTTGGGAGCGTACACAGATACGCAGTATTTT. V gene TRBV5-4 combines with J gene TRBJ2-3; D unclear. CDR3 length: 14 amino acids. The germline V and J ends were trimmed by 0 bases and 2 bases, with 7 bases remaining between them. Germline CDR1 reads SGHNT; CDR2 reads YYREEE (reference sequence).

The chain's CDR3 is CASSLVGGTSGGDKNIQYF. CDR3 DNA sequence: TGTGCCAGCAGCTTGGTAGGAGGGACTAGCGGGGGCGACAAAAACATTCAGTACTTC. This sequence joins TRBV5-4 and TRBJ2-4, with 14 bases that match TRBD2. The CDR3 runs 19 residues. The V gene's germline CDR1 is SGHNT and CDR2 YYREEE (reference sequence). V shed 0 bases, J shed 3 bases, and the junction held 8 bases outside the gene matches.

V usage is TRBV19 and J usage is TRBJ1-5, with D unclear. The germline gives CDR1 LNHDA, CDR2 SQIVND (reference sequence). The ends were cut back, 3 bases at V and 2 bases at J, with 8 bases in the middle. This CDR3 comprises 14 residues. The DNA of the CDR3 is TGTGCCAGTAGTATCCGGGGTGGCAATCAGCCCCAGCATTTT. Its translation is CASSIRGGNQPQHF.

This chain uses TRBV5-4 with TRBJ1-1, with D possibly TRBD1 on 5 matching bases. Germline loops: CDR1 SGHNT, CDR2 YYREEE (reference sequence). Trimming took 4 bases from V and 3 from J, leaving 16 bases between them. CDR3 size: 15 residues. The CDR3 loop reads CASSGAAGKDTEAFF. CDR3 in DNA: TGTGCCAGCAGCGGGGCTGCAGGGAAGGACACTGAAGCTTTCTTT.

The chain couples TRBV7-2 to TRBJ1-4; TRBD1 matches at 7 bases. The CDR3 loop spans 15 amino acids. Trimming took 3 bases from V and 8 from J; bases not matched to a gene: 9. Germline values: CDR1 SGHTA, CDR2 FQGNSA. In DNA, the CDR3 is TGTGCCAGCAGCTTTCAAGGGGGCGTGAGGGAAAAACTGTTTTTT. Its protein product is CASSFQGGVREKLFF.

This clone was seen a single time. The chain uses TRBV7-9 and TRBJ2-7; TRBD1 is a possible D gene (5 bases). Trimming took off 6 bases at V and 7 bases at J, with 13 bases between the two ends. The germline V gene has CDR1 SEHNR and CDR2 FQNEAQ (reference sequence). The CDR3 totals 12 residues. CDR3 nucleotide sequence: TGTGCCAGCAGTCAGGGTCTCAGGGAGCAGTACTTC. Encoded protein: CASSQGLREQYF.

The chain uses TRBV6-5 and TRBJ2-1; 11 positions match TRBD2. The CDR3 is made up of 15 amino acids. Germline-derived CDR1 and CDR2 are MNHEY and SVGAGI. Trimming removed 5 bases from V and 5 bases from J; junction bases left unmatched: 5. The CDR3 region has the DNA TGTGCCAGCAGTAAGGGACTAGCGGCTAACAATGAGCAGTTCTTC. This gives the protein CASSKGLAANNEQFF.

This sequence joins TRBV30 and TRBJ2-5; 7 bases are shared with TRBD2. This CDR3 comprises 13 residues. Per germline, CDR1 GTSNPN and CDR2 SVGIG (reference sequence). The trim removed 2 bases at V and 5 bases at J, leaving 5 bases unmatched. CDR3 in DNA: TGTGCCTGGAGTTTTACTAGCGTGGAGACCCAGTACTTC. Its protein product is CAWSFTSVETQYF.

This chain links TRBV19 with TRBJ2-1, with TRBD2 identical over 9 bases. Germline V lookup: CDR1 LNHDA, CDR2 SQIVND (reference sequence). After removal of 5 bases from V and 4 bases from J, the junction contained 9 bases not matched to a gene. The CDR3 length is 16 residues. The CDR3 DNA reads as TGTGCCAGTAGTGCCTCCCTAGCGGGAAGGTACAATGAGCAGTTCTTC. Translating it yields CASSASLAGRYNEQFF.

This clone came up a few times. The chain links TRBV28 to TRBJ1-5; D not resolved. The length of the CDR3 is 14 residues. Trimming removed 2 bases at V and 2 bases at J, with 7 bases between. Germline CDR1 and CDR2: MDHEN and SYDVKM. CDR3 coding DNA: TGTGCCAGCAGTTTAGTGAGGGGCAATCAGCCCCAGCATTTT. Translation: CASSLVRGNQPQHF.

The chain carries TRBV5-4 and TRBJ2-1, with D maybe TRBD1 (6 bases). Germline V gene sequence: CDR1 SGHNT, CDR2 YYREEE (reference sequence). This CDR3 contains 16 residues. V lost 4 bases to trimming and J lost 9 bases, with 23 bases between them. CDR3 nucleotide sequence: TGTGCCAGCAGCCCTACAGGGTTCGTCGGCGAGGGTGAGCAGTTCTTC. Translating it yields CASSPTGFVGEGEQFF.

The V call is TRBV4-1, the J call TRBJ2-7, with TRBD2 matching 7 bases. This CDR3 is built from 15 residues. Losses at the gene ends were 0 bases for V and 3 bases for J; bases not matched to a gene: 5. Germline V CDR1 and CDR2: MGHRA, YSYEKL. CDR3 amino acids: CASSQEGGSFYEQYF. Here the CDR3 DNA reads TGCGCCAGCAGCCAAGAGGGGGGGTCCTTCTACGAGCAGTACTTC.